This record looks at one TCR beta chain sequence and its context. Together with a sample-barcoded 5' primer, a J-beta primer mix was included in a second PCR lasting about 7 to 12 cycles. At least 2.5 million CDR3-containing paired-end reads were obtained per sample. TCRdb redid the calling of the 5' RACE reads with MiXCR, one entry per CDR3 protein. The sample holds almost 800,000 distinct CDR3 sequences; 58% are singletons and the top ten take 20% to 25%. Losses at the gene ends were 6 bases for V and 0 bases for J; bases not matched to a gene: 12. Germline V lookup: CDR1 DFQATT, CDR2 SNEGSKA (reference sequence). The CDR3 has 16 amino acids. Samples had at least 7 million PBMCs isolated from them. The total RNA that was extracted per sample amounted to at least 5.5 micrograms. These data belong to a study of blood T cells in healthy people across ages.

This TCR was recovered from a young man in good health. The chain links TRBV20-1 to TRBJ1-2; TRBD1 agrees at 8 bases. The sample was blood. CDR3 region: CSAMHDRGIANYGYTF. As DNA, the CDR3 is TGCAGTGCCATGCACGACAGGGGCATAGCTAACTATGGCTACACCTTC.